A selection of T cell receptor beta chains follows, all from one sample in a study of T cell repertoires in cytomegalovirus infection. One entry per CDR3 protein, called by TCRdb with MiXCR from the reads. The sample has about 83,000 distinct CDR3 sequences, roughly 44% seen once. These TCRs' antigens remain unknown. This material consisted of CD8+ T cells from cultured PBMCs, taken from culture after CMV antigen stimulation. The source is a human donor in good health (CMV status not recorded). Some clones in this sample may be carry-over from other donors' samples. Each CDR3 is given with its conserved first and last residue. The order of the fields is clone size, J gene, D gene, V gene, CDR3 protein, CDR3 DNA. A D gene is named only where the DNA matches it firmly. Clone size appears in some rows only: once, few, many, or a class for an expanded clone.

size: few; J: TRBJ2-1; D: TRBD2; V: TRBV27; CDR3: CASSLSLAGPYNEQFF; DNA: TGTGCCAGCAGTTTGTCCCTAGCGGGCCCCTACAATGAGCAGTTCTTC
size: few; J: TRBJ2-2; D: .; V: TRBV7-2; CDR3: CASSLGSSGNERAGELFF; DNA: TGTGCCAGCAGCTTAGGATCATCAGGGAATGAGCGCGCCGGGGAGCTGTTTTTT
size: .; J: TRBJ2-2; D: TRBD2; V: TRBV10-3; CDR3: CAINSGRAGELFF; DNA: TGTGCCATCAACAGCGGGAGGGCCGGGGAGCTGTTTTTT
size: .; J: TRBJ2-1; D: .; V: TRBV15; CDR3: CATSIITSSYNEQFF; DNA: TGTGCCACCAGCATTATAACTAGCTCCTACAATGAGCAGTTCTTC
size: .; J: TRBJ1-1; D: .; V: TRBV7-3; CDR3: CASSLNYGLEGDTEAFF; DNA: TGTGCCAGCAGCTTAAACTATGGACTGGAAGGGGACACTGAAGCTTTCTTT
size: .; J: TRBJ2-1; D: TRBD2; V: TRBV19; CDR3: CASSIYGTSGSYNEQFF; DNA: TGTGCCAGTAGTATTTACGGGACTAGCGGGAGTTACAATGAGCAGTTCTTC
size: .; J: TRBJ2-2; D: .; V: TRBV19; CDR3: CASSHRYTGELFF; DNA: TGTGCCAGTAGTCATCGATACACCGGGGAGCTGTTTTTT
size: few; J: TRBJ2-7; D: .; V: TRBV27; CDR3: CASSFRGHFAYEQYF; DNA: TGTGCCAGCAGTTTTCGAGGCCACTTCGCCTACGAGCAGTACTTC
size: .; J: TRBJ1-5; D: TRBD1; V: TRBV7-4; CDR3: CASSSTGGLNQPQHF; DNA: TGTGCCAGCAGCTCCACAGGGGGCCTTAATCAGCCCCAGCATTTT
size: few; J: TRBJ1-5; D: .; V: TRBV28; CDR3: CASSFRLSNQPQHF; DNA: TGTGCCAGCAGTTTCAGACTAAGCAATCAGCCCCAGCATTTT
size: .; J: TRBJ2-3; D: .; V: TRBV4-1; CDR3: CASSQDRTDTQYF; DNA: TGCGCCAGCAGCCAAGATAGGACAGATACGCAGTATTTT
size: .; J: TRBJ1-3; D: .; V: TRBV10-3; CDR3: CAISEKVEEYTIYF; DNA: TGTGCCATCAGTGAGAAAGTGGAGGAGTACACCATATATTTT
size: .; J: TRBJ2-1; D: .; V: TRBV11-2; CDR3: CASSLGWGDRLYNEQFF; DNA: TGTGCCAGCAGCTTAGGTTGGGGTGACAGGCTGTACAATGAGCAGTTCTTC
size: .; J: TRBJ1-1; D: TRBD1; V: TRBV19; CDR3: CASSIWGQGGTEAFF; DNA: TGTGCCAGTAGTATATGGGGACAGGGCGGCACTGAAGCTTTCTTT
size: few; J: TRBJ2-7; D: TRBD1; V: TRBV7-9; CDR3: CASSPDGQGEEQYF; DNA: TGTGCCAGCAGCCCCGACGGACAGGGGGAGGAGCAGTACTTC
size: .; J: TRBJ2-7; D: .; V: TRBV11-2; CDR3: CASSYAHSFSYEQYF; DNA: TGTGCCAGCAGCTATGCCCACTCTTTCTCCTACGAGCAGTACTTC
size: .; J: TRBJ1-5; D: .; V: TRBV7-9; CDR3: CASSLASGGQPQHF; DNA: TGTGCCAGCAGCTTAGCGTCTGGGGGACAGCCCCAGCATTTT
size: few; J: TRBJ2-3; D: TRBD2; V: TRBV12-3/TRBV12-4; CDR3: CATLGLAGMADTQYF; DNA: TGTGCCACCTTGGGACTAGCGGGGATGGCAGATACGCAGTATTTT
size: .; J: TRBJ2-4; D: TRBD1; V: TRBV27; CDR3: CASRTGGDIQYF; DNA: TGTGCCAGCAGGACAGGGGGGGACATTCAGTACTTC
size: few; J: TRBJ2-1; D: TRBD2; V: TRBV27; CDR3: CASSSPGGAGNEQFF; DNA: TGTGCCAGCAGTTCCCCTGGGGGAGCGGGAAATGAGCAGTTCTTC
size: few; J: TRBJ1-4; D: .; V: TRBV7-6; CDR3: CASSLRDEKLFF; DNA: TGTGCCAGCAGCTTAAGGGATGAAAAACTGTTTTTT
size: .; J: TRBJ1-2; D: .; V: TRBV29-1; CDR3: CSVGGAGNYGYTF; DNA: TGCAGCGTTGGAGGGGCAGGCAACTATGGCTACACCTTC
size: few; J: TRBJ2-2; D: TRBD2; V: TRBV7-8; CDR3: CASSFTSGRAGELFF; DNA: TGTGCCAGCAGCTTCACTAGCGGGAGGGCCGGGGAGCTGTTTTTT
size: .; J: TRBJ2-2; D: TRBD2; V: TRBV6-2/TRBV6-3; CDR3: CASSYSGSTGELFF; DNA: TGTGCCAGCAGTTATAGCGGGAGCACCGGGGAGCTGTTTTTT
size: .; J: TRBJ2-5; D: TRBD1; V: TRBV6-5; CDR3: CASRLPGQAKETQYF; DNA: TGTGCCAGCAGGTTACCGGGACAGGCGAAAGAGACCCAGTACTTC
size: many; J: TRBJ1-4; D: TRBD1; V: TRBV6-5; CDR3: CASSPVAGGFGGEKLFF; DNA: TGTGCCAGCAGCCCCGTGGCAGGGGGCTTCGGTGGGGAAAAACTGTTTTTT
size: many; J: TRBJ1-2; D: .; V: TRBV7-6; CDR3: CASSSINSRARDGYTF; DNA: TGTGCCAGCAGCTCGATTAACAGTCGGGCGAGGGATGGCTACACCTTC
size: .; J: TRBJ2-1; D: .; V: TRBV7-9; CDR3: CASSPSGSGEQFF; DNA: TGTGCCAGCAGTCCTTCAGGGTCAGGTGAGCAGTTCTTC
size: .; J: TRBJ2-4; D: .; V: TRBV28; CDR3: CASSRRATAKNIQYF; DNA: TGTGCCAGCAGCAGACGGGCTACAGCCAAAAACATTCAGTACTTC
size: few; J: TRBJ2-3; D: TRBD2; V: TRBV10-3; CDR3: CAISEGGTSARGTTDTQYF; DNA: TGTGCCATCAGTGAGGGGGGGACTAGCGCAAGGGGGACCACAGATACGCAGTATTTT
size: .; J: TRBJ1-2; D: .; V: TRBV2; CDR3: CASSETANYGYTF; DNA: TGTGCCAGCAGTGAGACCGCAAACTATGGCTACACCTTC
size: few; J: TRBJ2-5; D: TRBD2; V: TRBV20-1; CDR3: CSADVLAGTDTQETQYF; DNA: TGCAGTGCCGATGTCCTAGCGGGAACCGATACACAAGAGACCCAGTACTTC
size: .; J: TRBJ2-1; D: .; V: TRBV6-5; CDR3: CASSYAEGSEQFF; DNA: TGTGCCAGCAGTTACGCCGAGGGGAGTGAGCAGTTCTTC
size: many; J: TRBJ2-3; D: .; V: TRBV7-9; CDR3: CASSLKRNSGASTDTQYF; DNA: TGTGCCAGCAGCTTAAAAAGGAATTCGGGGGCCTCCACAGATACGCAGTATTTT
size: few; J: TRBJ1-3; D: TRBD1; V: TRBV12-5; CDR3: CASGLPRRTGEGNTIYF; DNA: TGTGCTAGTGGTTTGCCTCGTCGTACAGGGGAAGGAAACACCATATATTTT
size: few; J: TRBJ2-7; D: .; V: TRBV7-9; CDR3: CASSSRQGGEQYF; DNA: TGTGCCAGCAGCTCTCGGCAGGGAGGCGAGCAGTACTTC
size: .; J: TRBJ2-3; D: .; V: TRBV6-1; CDR3: CASSPDGPLQYF; DNA: TGTGCCAGCAGCCCCGACGGACCGCTGCAGTATTTT
size: .; J: TRBJ1-2; D: TRBD1; V: TRBV13; CDR3: CASSLDRTGGSYGYTF; DNA: TGTGCCAGCAGCTTAGACCGGACAGGAGGGAGCTATGGCTACACCTTC
size: few; J: TRBJ2-1; D: TRBD2; V: TRBV11-2; CDR3: CASRGGVGSYNEQFF; DNA: TGTGCCAGCCGTGGGGGGGTTGGGTCCTACAATGAGCAGTTCTTC
size: .; J: TRBJ1-1; D: TRBD1; V: TRBV24-1; CDR3: CATSDSRTGGRNTEAFF; DNA: TGTGCCACCAGTGATTCTCGAACAGGGGGGAGGAACACTGAAGCTTTCTTT
size: .; J: TRBJ2-5; D: TRBD2; V: TRBV6-5; CDR3: CASTRLAGGQETQYF; DNA: TGTGCCAGCACTAGACTAGCGGGAGGCCAAGAGACCCAGTACTTC
size: .; J: TRBJ2-7; D: .; V: TRBV7-6; CDR3: CASSTKLEEGNEQYF; DNA: TGTGCCAGCAGCACCAAGTTGGAGGAAGGCAACGAGCAGTACTTC
size: few; J: TRBJ1-5; D: .; V: TRBV12-3/TRBV12-4; CDR3: CASSSDRPNQPQHF; DNA: TGTGCCAGCAGTTCCGACAGGCCGAATCAGCCCCAGCATTTT
size: .; J: TRBJ2-1; D: TRBD2; V: TRBV11-2; CDR3: CASSLGGRDEQFF; DNA: TGTGCCAGCAGCTTAGGAGGGAGGGATGAGCAGTTCTTC
size: .; J: TRBJ1-1; D: .; V: TRBV12-3/TRBV12-4; CDR3: CASGSGVSTEAFF; DNA: TGTGCCAGCGGCTCGGGGGTTAGCACTGAAGCTTTCTTT
size: .; J: TRBJ2-2; D: TRBD2; V: TRBV29-1; CDR3: CSVEFASGRYTGELFF; DNA: TGCAGCGTTGAATTTGCTAGCGGGAGATATACCGGGGAGCTGTTTTTT
size: few; J: TRBJ1-1; D: .; V: TRBV9; CDR3: CASSVDGLANTEAFF; DNA: TGTGCCAGCAGCGTAGATGGCCTTGCGAACACTGAAGCTTTCTTT
size: .; J: TRBJ2-1; D: TRBD1; V: TRBV6-4; CDR3: CASSSQTGGMANEQFF; DNA: TGTGCCAGCAGTTCTCAGACAGGGGGCATGGCCAATGAGCAGTTCTTC
size: once; J: TRBJ2-7; D: .; V: TRBV4-3; CDR3: CASSQDPGSTDEQYF; DNA: TGCGCCAGCAGCCAAGATCCAGGATCCACCGACGAGCAGTACTTC
size: .; J: TRBJ2-1; D: .; V: TRBV7-6; CDR3: CASSLRRDEQFF; DNA: TGTGCCAGCAGCTTACGCAGAGATGAGCAGTTCTTC
size: .; J: TRBJ2-1; D: TRBD1; V: TRBV5-4; CDR3: CASSTGQGWGNEQFF; DNA: TGTGCCAGCAGCACCGGACAGGGATGGGGCAATGAGCAGTTCTTC
size: few; J: TRBJ1-5; D: .; V: TRBV20-1; CDR3: CSARVTGTYGNQPQHF; DNA: TGCAGTGCTAGAGTAACAGGGACGTACGGCAATCAGCCCCAGCATTTT
size: .; J: TRBJ1-1; D: .; V: TRBV27; CDR3: CASSLGGGGSTEAFF; DNA: TGTGCCAGCAGTTTAGGGGGGGGCGGAAGTACTGAAGCTTTCTTT
size: .; J: TRBJ1-5; D: TRBD1; V: TRBV4-1; CDR3: CASSRLGTGQPQHF; DNA: TGCGCCAGCAGCCGCCTCGGGACAGGTCAGCCCCAGCATTTT
size: .; J: TRBJ2-4; D: .; V: TRBV7-9; CDR3: CASSAPGTSNIQYF; DNA: TGTGCCAGCAGCGCCCCCGGGACTTCCAACATTCAGTACTTC
size: .; J: TRBJ2-7; D: TRBD2; V: TRBV7-6; CDR3: CASSLGLAELREQYF; DNA: TGTGCCAGCAGCTTAGGGCTAGCGGAACTACGGGAGCAGTACTTC
size: few; J: TRBJ1-4; D: TRBD1; V: TRBV20-1; CDR3: CSASHRGSEKLFF; DNA: TGCAGTGCAAGCCACAGGGGCAGTGAAAAACTGTTTTTT
size: .; J: TRBJ1-5; D: .; V: TRBV30; CDR3: CAWSPNREQPQHF; DNA: TGTGCCTGGAGTCCCAACAGGGAACAGCCCCAGCATTTT